These 21 T cell receptor beta chains originate from one sample sequenced in a study of blood T cell repertoires in COVID-19. Assay used: immunoSEQ multiplex PCR; TCRdb lists only in-frame clones, some missing. Of roughly 100,000 clones in the sample, about 88% were seen once. What was sequenced was peripheral blood. These receptors all stem from a human donor in a cohort sampled during active COVID-19.

The chain recombines TRBV11-3 with TRBJ2-1; D perhaps matches TRBD2 (5 bases). The CDR3 loop spans 12 amino acids. The germline V gene has CDR1 SGHNT and CDR2 YENEEA. V lost 8 bases and J lost 3, with 8 bases in between. CDR3 sequence: CASLRDYNEQFF. The CDR3 region has the DNA TGTGCCAGCCTTCGGGACTACAATGAGCAGTTCTTC.

This rearrangement joins TRBV5-1 to TRBJ2-3; 7 nucleotides agree with TRBD1. The CDR3 sequence is 14 residues long. J was trimmed by 5 bases and V by 3 bases; bases with no gene match: 6. Germline CDR1 SGHRS, CDR2 YFSETQ. DNA for the CDR3: TGCGCCAGCAGCTCCACATCAGGGGGAGATACGCAGTATTTT. This gives the protein CASSSTSGGDTQYF.

V gene TRBV18 combines with J gene TRBJ1-4; 7 bases map to TRBD1. The CDR3 has 19 residues. Looked up from germline, CDR1 is KGHSH and CDR2 is LQKENI. The ends lost 3 bases at V and 0 bases at J; junction bases unmatched: 13. The CDR3 DNA sequence: TGTGCCAGCTCACCCATCCAGGGGGGACAGTCTGCAACTAATGAAAAACTGTTTTTT. This encodes CASSPIQGGQSATNEKLFF.

About this clone: The junction differs from germline at one of its ends, possibly a read error. The J gene is TRBJ2-1, the V gene TRBV5-8, with 7 nucleotides matching TRBD1. CDR3 length equals 9 residues. CDR1 SGHTS and CDR2 YDEGEE come from the germline V gene. The CDR3: CASSWGQLF. The CDR3 DNA reads TGTGCCAGCAGCTGGGGACAGCTCTTC. Variable domain in full (rest from reference TRBV5-8 and TRBJ2-1): EAGVTQSPTHLIKTRGQQATLRCSPISGHTSVYWYQQALGLGLQFLLWYDEGEERNRGNFPPRFSGRQFPNYSSELNVNALELEDSALYLCASSWGQLFGPGTRLTVL.

The CDR3 nucleotides read TGTGCCAGTAGTCCGACAGGTCGAGGCACCCAGTACTTC. Translated, it gives CASSPTGRGTQYF. The chain couples TRBV19 to TRBJ2-5; D possibly corresponds to TRBD1 (6 bases). CDR1 LNHDA and CDR2 SQIVND come from the germline V gene (reference sequence). CDR3 length: 13 residues. Deletions cut 5 bases from V and 8 bases from J, with 15 bases between.

This clone was counted once. The chain couples TRBV3-1 (or the pseudogene TRBV3-2) to TRBJ1-2; D perhaps matches TRBD1 (6 bases). Germline V gene sequence: CDR1 LGHDT, CDR2 YNNKEL (reference sequence). The CDR3 sequence is 17 residues long. Trimming left V 3 bases short and J 5 bases short, with 22 bases between. CDR3 region: CASSHPLTGSAAYGYTF. The CDR3 nucleotides read TGTGCCAGCAGCCATCCCTTAACAGGGTCAGCAGCTTATGGCTACACCTTC.

As concerns this clone: Germline and junction disagree at one end, which may indicate a read error. Within the sample, other DNA sequences also encode this same CDR3. V and J are TRBV28 and TRBJ2-7, with D tentatively TRBD2 (5 bases). CDR1 is MDHEN, CDR2 SYDVKM, per germline. The CDR3 covers 11 residues. The DNA of the CDR3 is TGCGCCAGTTCCTCGGGGTACGAGCAGTACTTC. Amino acid sequence: CASSSGYEQYF.

The chain joins TRBV2 to TRBJ2-7; 10 bases line up with TRBD1. V trimming: 5 bases; J trimming: 1 base; junction bases outside the gene matches: 5. Germline CDR1 SNHLY, CDR2 FYNNEI. The CDR3 has 15 residues. The CDR3 region is CASSRDRGVSYEQYF. CDR3 nucleotide sequence: TGTGCCAGCAGTAGGGACAGGGGAGTTTCCTACGAGCAGTACTTC.

The chain recombines TRBV6-2 or TRBV6-3 with TRBJ1-2, with D tentatively TRBD1 (6 bases). The V and J ends lost 6 bases and 7 bases respectively, with 12 bases between them. CDR1 is MNHEY and CDR2 is SVGEGT in the germline V gene. This CDR3 contains 12 residues. The CDR3 is CASSLGQFGYTF. CDR3 nucleotides: TGTGCCAGCAGCCTCGGACAGTTTGGCTACACCTTC.

The genes are TRBV7-8 and TRBJ2-4; D is uncertain. Per germline, CDR1 SGHVS and CDR2 FQNEAQ. The CDR3 is 14 residues long. The ends were cut back, 4 bases at V and 0 bases at J, with 7 bases in the middle. CDR3: CASSSESAKNIQYF. DNA of the CDR3: TGTGCCAGCAGCTCAGAATCAGCCAAAAACATTCAGTACTTC.

The sample holds one count of this clone. This chain connects TRBV16 to TRBJ2-1; 8 bases line up with TRBD2. Unmatched junction bases numbered 3, after V lost 4 bases and J lost 4 bases. There are 14 residues in the CDR3. CDR1 and CDR2 from the germline V gene are KGHSY and FQNENV. The CDR3 region is CASSLAGIYNEQFF. The CDR3 DNA reads TGTGCCAGCAGCCTAGCGGGGATATACAATGAGCAGTTCTTC.

The CDR3 loop is CAISRQHTDTQYF. CDR3 sequence (DNA): TGTGCCATCAGCAGACAGCACACAGATACGCAGTATTTT. V usage is TRBV10-3 and J usage is TRBJ2-3, with TRBD1 as a possible D gene (5 bases). The CDR3 sequence is 13 residues long. Germline CDR1 reads ENHRY; CDR2 reads SYGVKD. Trimming shortened V by 6 bases and J by 2 bases, and 9 bases separated the two germline ends.

The chain combines TRBV12-5 with TRBJ2-4; D gene uncertain. Germline V gene lookup returns CDR1 LGHNT and CDR2 FRNRAP. This CDR3 is 16 amino acids long. V lost 7 bases to trimming and J lost 2 bases, with 18 bases between them. For the CDR3, the DNA is TGTGCTAGTGCGGATGGTAAGGTCGGGTCCAAAAACATTCAGTACTTC. This sequence encodes CASADGKVGSKNIQYF.

The V call is TRBV6-6, the J call TRBJ2-7; 9 nucleotides match TRBD2. The CDR3 sequence is 16 residues long. CDR1 MNHNY and CDR2 SVGAGI come from the germline V gene (reference sequence). The V gene end was trimmed by 2 bases and the J gene end by 4 bases; junction bases not matched to a gene: 9. DNA for the CDR3: TGTGCCAGCAGTTACAGGTCTAGCGGGGAACTATACGAGCAGTACTTC. Its protein is CASSYRSSGELYEQYF.

The CDR3 sequence is CASSFADRRINSPLHF. In DNA form, the CDR3 reads TGTGCCAGTAGTTTCGCGGACAGGCGCATTAATTCACCCCTCCACTTT. The V call is TRBV19, the J call TRBJ1-6; 7 bases are shared with TRBD1. The CDR3 covers 16 residues. Germline V gives CDR1 LNHDA, CDR2 SQIVND (reference sequence). Losses at the gene ends were 5 bases for V and 6 bases for J; bases not matched to a gene: 10.

The chain has TRBV7-2 and TRBJ1-2, with TRBD1 matching over 8 bases. The J segment lost 4 bases and the V segment lost 1 base, leaving 5 bases of the junction unmatched. Germline-derived CDR1 and CDR2 are SGHTA and FQGNSA. The CDR3 runs 15 residues. As DNA, the CDR3 is TGTGCCAGCAGCTTAGGCCCAGGACAGGGCTATGGCTACACCTTC. As protein: CASSLGPGQGYGYTF.

The V gene is TRBV4-3, the J gene TRBJ2-1; D is unclear. Trimming cost V 0 bases and J 9 bases, with 12 bases left between them. Germline V gene lookup returns CDR1 LGHNA and CDR2 YSLEER. CDR3 length: 14 amino acids. The CDR3 spells CASSQDLSYPEQFF. Here the CDR3 DNA reads TGCGCCAGCAGCCAAGATTTGAGTTATCCTGAGCAGTTCTTC.

Of note for this clone: Other DNA sequences in the sample encode the same CDR3. The genes are TRBV27 and TRBJ1-1, with 7 bases identical to TRBD1. This CDR3 contains 13 residues. V was pared by 5 bases and J by 2 bases, with 2 bases of the junction left unmatched. Germline V gene lookup returns CDR1 MNHEY and CDR2 SMNVEV (reference sequence). The CDR3 DNA reads as TGTGCCAGCAGTAGGACAGGTAACACTGAAGCTTTCTTT. Translating gives CASSRTGNTEAFF.

V usage is TRBV7-8 and J usage is TRBJ1-1, with D unresolved. The CDR3 is 14 residues long. Germline V gene lookup returns CDR1 SGHVS and CDR2 FQNEAQ. Trimming removed 3 bases from V and 4 bases from J, with 12 bases in between. The CDR3: CASSLGSSFTEAFF. The CDR3 DNA sequence: TGTGCCAGCAGCTTGGGCAGTTCCTTCACTGAAGCTTTCTTT.

The rearrangement links TRBV29-1 to TRBJ2-6; 11 bases map to TRBD1. The V gene end was trimmed by 5 bases and the J gene end by 4 bases; junction bases not matched to a gene: 7. The CDR3 has 16 amino acids. Looked up from germline, CDR1 is SQVTM and CDR2 is ANQGSEA. CDR3 nucleotide sequence: TGCAGCGTTAACGGACAGGGGGCGCCCGGGGCCAACGTCCTGACTTTC. It yields the protein CSVNGQGAPGANVLTF.

The rearrangement uses TRBV5-1 and TRBJ1-2; 8 nucleotides line up with TRBD1. The germline V gene encodes CDR1 SGHRS and CDR2 YFSETQ. The CDR3 loop spans 13 amino acids. Unmatched junction bases numbered 5, after V lost 4 bases and J lost 6 bases. The CDR3 nucleotides are TGCGCCAGCAGCCCGACAGGGGAAAATGGCTACACCTTC. Translated, it gives CASSPTGENGYTF.